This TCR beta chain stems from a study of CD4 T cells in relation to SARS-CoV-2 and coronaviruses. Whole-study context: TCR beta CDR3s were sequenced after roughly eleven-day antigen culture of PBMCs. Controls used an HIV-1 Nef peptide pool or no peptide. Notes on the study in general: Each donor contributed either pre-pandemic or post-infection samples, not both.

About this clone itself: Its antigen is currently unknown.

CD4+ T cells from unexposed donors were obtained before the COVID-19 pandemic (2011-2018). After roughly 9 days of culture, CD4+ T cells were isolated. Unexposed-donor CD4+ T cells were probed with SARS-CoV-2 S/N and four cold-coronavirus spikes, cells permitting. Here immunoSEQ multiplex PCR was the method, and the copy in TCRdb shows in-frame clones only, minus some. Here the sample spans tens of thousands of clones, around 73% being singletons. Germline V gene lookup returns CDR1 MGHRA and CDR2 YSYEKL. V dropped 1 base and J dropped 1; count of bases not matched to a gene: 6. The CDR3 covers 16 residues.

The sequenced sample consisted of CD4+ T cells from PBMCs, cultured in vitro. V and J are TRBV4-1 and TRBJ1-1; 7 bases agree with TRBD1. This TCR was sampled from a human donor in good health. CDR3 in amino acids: CASSQGRGRGNTEAFF. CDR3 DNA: TGCGCCAGCAGCCAAGGAAGGGGGCGGGGGAACACTGAAGCTTTCTTT.